A selection of T cell receptor beta chains follows, all from one sample in a study of control samples from healthy donors and cancer patients. Using immunoSEQ multiplex PCR, the repertoire was profiled, and TCRdb retains in-frame clones only, with some absent. The table has hundreds of thousands of clones, approximately 80% seen once; the top ten hold roughly 13%. Input material: PBMCs. Receptors were obtained from a woman aged 60-75 years with lung cancer. CDR3s include the opening cysteine and the closing phenylalanine or tryptophan. Fields, in order: clone size, V gene, D gene, CDR3 length, J gene, CDR3 protein, CDR3 DNA. D genes are given only for firm matches. Not every row has a clone size; where given, it reads once, few, many or a size class.

clone_size: -; v_call: TRBV5-1; d_call: -; cdr3_length: 13; j_call: TRBJ1-4; cdr3_aa: CASSPNQNEKLFF; cdr3_nt: TGCGCCAGCAGCCCGAACCAAAATGAAAAACTGTTTTTT
clone_size: once; v_call: TRBV3-1/TRBV3-2; d_call: -; cdr3_length: 13; j_call: TRBJ2-7; cdr3_aa: CASSHRGPNEQYF; cdr3_nt: TGTGCCAGCAGCCACCGGGGGCCCAACGAGCAGTACTTC
clone_size: -; v_call: TRBV5-5; d_call: -; cdr3_length: 14; j_call: TRBJ1-3; cdr3_aa: CASSLRISGNTIYF; cdr3_nt: TGTGCCAGCAGCCTCCGGATCTCTGGAAACACCATATATTTT
clone_size: -; v_call: TRBV19; d_call: TRBD1; cdr3_length: 15; j_call: TRBJ2-2; cdr3_aa: CASKTDRVIAGELFF; cdr3_nt: TGTGCCAGTAAAACGGACAGGGTGATAGCCGGGGAGCTGTTTTTT
clone_size: -; v_call: TRBV5-1; d_call: -; cdr3_length: 10; j_call: TRBJ2-5; cdr3_aa: CARIQETQYF; cdr3_nt: TGCGCCAGGATACAAGAGACCCAGTACTTC
clone_size: -; v_call: TRBV27; d_call: TRBD2; cdr3_length: 14; j_call: TRBJ2-1; cdr3_aa: CASRGTSGYNEQFF; cdr3_nt: TGTGCCAGCAGGGGGACTAGCGGATACAATGAGCAGTTCTTC
clone_size: -; v_call: TRBV7-9; d_call: TRBD2; cdr3_length: 17; j_call: TRBJ2-3; cdr3_aa: CASSFLAGGRSTDTQYF; cdr3_nt: TGTGCCAGCAGCTTCCTAGCGGGAGGGAGGAGCACAGATACGCAGTATTTT
clone_size: -; v_call: TRBV5-1; d_call: TRBD1; cdr3_length: 15; j_call: TRBJ1-2; cdr3_aa: CASSPNPDRGPGYTF; cdr3_nt: TGCGCCAGCAGCCCCAACCCGGACAGGGGGCCTGGCTACACCTTC
clone_size: -; v_call: TRBV30; d_call: -; cdr3_length: 15; j_call: TRBJ2-5; cdr3_aa: CAWSLAGGSQETQYF; cdr3_nt: TGTGCCTGGAGTCTGGCCGGGGGCTCGCAAGAGACCCAGTACTTC
clone_size: -; v_call: TRBV19; d_call: TRBD1; cdr3_length: 15; j_call: TRBJ1-1; cdr3_aa: CASSAWTGRDTEAFF; cdr3_nt: TGTGCCAGTAGTGCTTGGACAGGTAGAGACACTGAAGCTTTCTTT
clone_size: -; v_call: TRBV2; d_call: TRBD2; cdr3_length: 13; j_call: TRBJ2-5; cdr3_aa: CASSWGERGTQYF; cdr3_nt: TGTGCCAGCTCCTGGGGGGAGCGGGGGACCCAGTACTTC
clone_size: -; v_call: TRBV24-1; d_call: -; cdr3_length: 12; j_call: TRBJ2-3; cdr3_aa: CATSDFGDTQYF; cdr3_nt: TGTGCCACCAGTGATTTTGGAGATACGCAGTATTTT
clone_size: -; v_call: TRBV2; d_call: -; cdr3_length: 14; j_call: TRBJ2-2; cdr3_aa: CASSGSLNTGELFF; cdr3_nt: TGTGCCAGCAGTGGGTCCCTAAACACCGGGGAGCTGTTTTTT
clone_size: -; v_call: TRBV7-3; d_call: TRBD2; cdr3_length: 20; j_call: TRBJ2-1; cdr3_aa: CASSLSSGLAITGGYNEQFF; cdr3_nt: TGTGCCAGCAGCTTAAGTTCGGGACTAGCGATAACAGGGGGATACAATGAGCAGTTCTTC
clone_size: -; v_call: TRBV10-3; d_call: -; cdr3_length: 15; j_call: TRBJ2-3; cdr3_aa: CAISESGGEGDTQYF; cdr3_nt: TGTGCCATCAGTGAGTCAGGGGGAGAAGGGGATACGCAGTATTTT
clone_size: once; v_call: TRBV27; d_call: -; cdr3_length: 13; j_call: TRBJ1-1; cdr3_aa: CASSLMMNTEAFF; cdr3_nt: TGTGCCAGCAGTTTAATGATGAACACTGAAGCTTTCTTT
clone_size: few; v_call: TRBV7-8; d_call: TRBD1; cdr3_length: 12; j_call: TRBJ1-1; cdr3_aa: CASSPDRVGAFF; cdr3_nt: TGTGCCAGCAGTCCTGACAGGGTAGGTGCTTTCTTT
clone_size: -; v_call: TRBV7-3; d_call: -; cdr3_length: 12; j_call: TRBJ2-1; cdr3_aa: CASSLNVGEQFF; cdr3_nt: TGTGCCAGCAGCTTAAATGTAGGGGAGCAGTTCTTC
clone_size: -; v_call: TRBV7-6; d_call: -; cdr3_length: 15; j_call: TRBJ1-2; cdr3_aa: CASSSSTAANYGYTF; cdr3_nt: TGTGCCAGCAGCTCGTCGACGGCCGCTAACTATGGCTACACCTTC
clone_size: -; v_call: TRBV18; d_call: -; cdr3_length: 13; j_call: TRBJ2-7; cdr3_aa: CASSPFPGSEQYF; cdr3_nt: TGTGCCAGCTCACCCTTTCCGGGGAGCGAGCAGTACTTC
clone_size: few; v_call: TRBV5-4; d_call: -; cdr3_length: 15; j_call: TRBJ2-2; cdr3_aa: CASTEGQGQTGELFF; cdr3_nt: TGTGCCAGCACCGAGGGGCAGGGACAAACCGGGGAGCTGTTTTTT
clone_size: few; v_call: TRBV5-1; d_call: TRBD2; cdr3_length: 15; j_call: TRBJ2-5; cdr3_aa: CASSPFPAGGETQYF; cdr3_nt: TGCGCCAGCAGCCCGTTCCCCGCGGGGGGAGAGACCCAGTACTTC
clone_size: many; v_call: TRBV6-5; d_call: -; cdr3_length: 14; j_call: TRBJ1-2; cdr3_aa: CASSYVQSGNGYTF; cdr3_nt: TGTGCCAGCAGTTACGTTCAGTCGGGAAATGGCTACACCTTC
clone_size: -; v_call: TRBV7-2; d_call: TRBD1; cdr3_length: 13; j_call: TRBJ1-2; cdr3_aa: CASLPGTDYGYTF; cdr3_nt: TGTGCCAGCCTCCCCGGGACAGACTATGGCTACACCTTC
clone_size: -; v_call: TRBV9; d_call: TRBD2; cdr3_length: 15; j_call: TRBJ2-3; cdr3_aa: CASSVEAGGGDTQYF; cdr3_nt: TGTGCCAGCAGCGTAGAAGCGGGAGGGGGGGATACGCAGTATTTT
clone_size: -; v_call: TRBV30; d_call: -; cdr3_length: 14; j_call: TRBJ1-5; cdr3_aa: CAWSEGLSNQPQHF; cdr3_nt: TGTGCCTGGAGTGAAGGTCTTAGCAATCAGCCCCAGCATTTT
clone_size: -; v_call: TRBV6-1; d_call: -; cdr3_length: 15; j_call: TRBJ2-5; cdr3_aa: CASSEWEQTQETQYF; cdr3_nt: TGTGCCAGCAGTGAATGGGAGCAGACCCAAGAGACCCAGTACTTC
clone_size: -; v_call: TRBV18; d_call: TRBD2; cdr3_length: 17; j_call: TRBJ2-1; cdr3_aa: CASSPISASGRNNEQFF; cdr3_nt: TGTGCCAGCTCACCGATTAGTGCTAGCGGGAGGAACAATGAGCAGTTCTTC
clone_size: -; v_call: TRBV7-3; d_call: -; cdr3_length: 17; j_call: TRBJ1-6; cdr3_aa: CASPPKHQTDYNSPLHF; cdr3_nt: TGTGCCAGCCCACCGAAACATCAGACCGACTATAATTCACCCCTCCACTTT
clone_size: once; v_call: TRBV19; d_call: -; cdr3_length: 14; j_call: TRBJ2-1; cdr3_aa: CASRARSSYNEQFF; cdr3_nt: TGTGCCAGTAGGGCGAGGAGCTCCTACAATGAGCAGTTCTTC
clone_size: -; v_call: TRBV3-1/TRBV3-2; d_call: TRBD1; cdr3_length: 13; j_call: TRBJ1-2; cdr3_aa: CASSRDRARGYTF; cdr3_nt: TGTGCCAGCAGCCGAGACAGGGCCCGTGGCTACACCTTC
clone_size: -; v_call: TRBV3-1/TRBV3-2; d_call: TRBD2; cdr3_length: 17; j_call: TRBJ2-3; cdr3_aa: CASSQSLWSGATDTQYF; cdr3_nt: TGTGCCAGCAGCCAATCGCTTTGGAGCGGGGCCACAGATACGCAGTATTTT
clone_size: -; v_call: TRBV27; d_call: -; cdr3_length: 16; j_call: TRBJ2-1; cdr3_aa: CASSFLPIGVDNEQFF; cdr3_nt: TGTGCCAGCAGTTTTCTTCCGATTGGCGTCGACAATGAGCAGTTCTTC
clone_size: -; v_call: TRBV5-1; d_call: TRBD2; cdr3_length: 15; j_call: TRBJ2-3; cdr3_aa: CASSPQAGGADTQYF; cdr3_nt: TGCGCCAGCAGCCCTCAAGCGGGAGGCGCAGATACGCAGTATTTT
clone_size: -; v_call: TRBV7-8; d_call: -; cdr3_length: 15; j_call: TRBJ1-4; cdr3_aa: CASSIRELSNEKLFF; cdr3_nt: TGTGCCAGCAGCATCAGGGAGCTATCTAATGAAAAACTGTTTTTT